One TCR beta chain is described in this entry. Its antigen is still unknown. The sample belongs to a study of T cells in Graves' hyperthyroidism and ophthalmopathy. Study-level findings and limits: Most clonotypes that expanded in the thyroid above 0.001 also showed up in blood.

From approximately 9.3 ml of fresh peripheral blood, PBMCs were isolated. Researchers amplified the TCR beta CDR3 regions from RNA transcripts. HTBI primers were the set used in a first-round RT-PCR of the TCR CDR3. Each CDR3 protein gets one entry after TCRdb re-called the multiplex PCR reads with MiXCR. The sample holds 270,000 or so distinct CDR3 sequences, 20% to 25% seen once. The ends were cut back, 0 bases at V and 6 bases at J, with 12 bases in the middle. The CDR3 is 14 amino acids. Germline V gene lookup returns CDR1 LNHDA and CDR2 SQIVND (reference sequence). The source of this sequence is a man between 40 and 49 years old with Graves' hyperthyroidism that later progressed to Graves' ophthalmopathy. The V gene is TRBV19, the J gene TRBJ2-7; the D is unclear. The sequenced material came from blood. DNA of the CDR3: TGTGCCAGTAGTATAGACGACACCCAGGCCGAGCAGTACTTC. This encodes CASSIDDTQAEQYF.